This T cell receptor beta chain was recovered during a study of blood T cell repertoires in COVID-19. Study background: The United States, Italy and Spain were the sources of the acute and convalescent COVID-19 samples. In each case, the material was cDNA or gDNA derived from T cells, B-cell-depleted T cells, or PBMCs.

Assay used: immunoSEQ multiplex PCR; TCRdb lists only in-frame clones, some missing. The table lists over 150,000 clones, around 86% of them singletons. This CDR3 region has 16 residues. Germline V CDR1 and CDR2: SGHTA, FQGNSA. Trimming stripped 3 bases from V and 0 bases from J, with 12 bases between. Sequenced sample: peripheral blood. The chain uses TRBV7-2 and TRBJ1-3; D gene unclear. This TCR was sampled from a man between 50 and 59 years old with active or convalescent COVID-19. CDR3 residues: CASSFSQAVSGNTIYF. The DNA of the CDR3 is TGTGCCAGCAGCTTCAGTCAGGCCGTCTCTGGAAACACCATATATTTT.